This entry features one TCR beta chain sequence. This entry comes from a study of shared clonotypes between healthy human individuals. Using immunoSEQ multiplex PCR, the repertoire was profiled, and TCRdb retains in-frame clones only, with some absent. The table has 2 million to 2.5 million clones, roughly 95% seen once; the top ten hold roughly 0.13%. The CDR3 runs to 15 residues. Germline values: CDR1 SGHNT, CDR2 YENEEA. The V segment lost 0 bases and the J segment 3 bases; nucleotides outside the gene matches: 3. The receptor comes from a man between 18 and 35 years old in good health. V is TRBV11-3 and J is TRBJ2-7; 9 nucleotides agree with TRBD2. Material for sequencing was naive CD4+ T cells sorted from blood. Subset defined: CD45RA+ positively selected. This CDR3 reads CASSLEGSGSYEQYF. The CDR3 coding sequence is TGTGCCAGCAGCTTAGAAGGTAGCGGGAGCTACGAGCAGTACTTC.